The 10 T cell receptor beta chains given below trace back to one sample, sequenced in a study of CD8+CD57+ T cells in acquired aplastic anemia. Profiles of TCR beta VDJ and CDR3 were generated from a genomic DNA template. Each CDR3 protein gets one entry after TCRdb re-called the reads with MiXCR. The sample carries roughly 170,000 distinct CDR3 sequences, nearly 50% recorded once. An expansion of CD8+CD57+ cells by flow cytometry had been shown in patients chosen for sequencing. Sequenced material: sorted CD4+, CD8+, or CD8+CD57+ T cells (not recorded which) from PBMCs. These receptors came from a human donor with aplastic anemia.

This clonotype turned up a few times. The gene calls are TRBV5-1 and TRBJ2-3; a possible D gene is TRBD1 (6 bases). V was shortened by 2 bases and J by 1 base, with 11 bases between the two germline ends. This CDR3 contains 15 residues. The V gene's germline CDR1 is SGHRS and CDR2 YFSETQ. This CDR3 reads CASSLRGLGTDTQYF. In DNA, the CDR3 is TGCGCCAGCAGCTTAAGGGGGTTGGGCACAGATACGCAGTATTTT.

This clonotype was detected many times. The rearrangement joins TRBV19 to TRBJ2-7; D call uncertain. V lost 9 bases and J 4 bases, leaving 22 bases between the germline ends. Germline CDR1 LNHDA, CDR2 SQIVND (reference sequence). The CDR3 contains 15 residues. The CDR3 DNA follows: TGTGCCAGCATGATTTCCGTCCAGGTGGGATACGAGCAGTACTTC. It encodes CASMISVQVGYEQYF.

The chain employs TRBV19 and TRBJ1-5; D unclear. Germline V gene lookup returns CDR1 LNHDA and CDR2 SQIVND (reference sequence). V lost 3 bases and J 3 bases, leaving 9 bases between the germline ends. There are 14 residues in the CDR3. For the CDR3, the DNA is TGTGCCAGTAGTATGAAAACCTACAATCAGCCCCAGCATTTT. This codes for CASSMKTYNQPQHF.

As concerns this clonotype: Compared with germline, one end of the junction differs, possibly owing to a read error. The chain recombines TRBV7-2 with TRBJ2-5; 10 positions match TRBD2. Germline V CDR1 and CDR2: SGHTA, FQGNSA. The length of the CDR3 is 13 residues. The CDR3 is CASSSLRAGGSDF. The CDR3 DNA reads as TGTGCCAGCAGCTCCTTGAGAGCGGGGGGGTCCGACTTC.

The chain is built from TRBV11-1 and TRBJ2-1, with 9 bases aligning to TRBD2. Germline loops: CDR1 SGHAT, CDR2 FQDESV (reference sequence). The CDR3 is 16 amino acids. Trimming at V came to 5 bases and at J to 0 bases, leaving 5 bases not matched to a gene. The CDR3 coding sequence is TGTGCCAGCAGCCCAGCGGGGGGTAGCTCCTACAATGAGCAGTTCTTC. Protein: CASSPAGGSSYNEQFF.

The V gene is TRBV15, the J gene TRBJ2-5; 8 bases agree with TRBD2. Germline V gene lookup returns CDR1 LNHNV and CDR2 YYDKDF (reference sequence). The CDR3 runs 16 residues. The ends lost 5 bases at V and 4 bases at J; junction bases unmatched: 12. The CDR3 DNA reads as TGTGCCACCAGCTCCGGGGCCAGCGGGAGCATAGAGACCCAGTACTTC. It translates to CATSSGASGSIETQYF.

Only a few counts were recorded for this clonotype. Mismatch with germline at one junction end may stem from a read error. V and J are TRBV10-3 and TRBJ2-7; TRBD2 agrees at 15 bases. Germline CDR1 reads ENHRY; CDR2 reads SYGVKD. The CDR3 totals 18 residues. The CDR3 bases are TGTGCCAGCAGTCCGGGACTAGCGGGGGGTGGACTCAACTACGAGCAGTACTTC. This codes for CASSPGLAGGGLNYEQYF.

This clonotype was counted ten times or more. The V and J genes are TRBV20-1 and TRBJ2-3; no definite D call. The CDR3 consists of 13 residues. Trimming stripped 5 bases from V and 3 bases from J, with 12 bases between. Germline values: CDR1 DFQATT, CDR2 SNEGSKA (reference sequence). DNA of the CDR3: TGCAGTGCTTTCTCCGGAGCGACAGATACGCAGTATTTT. This sequence encodes CSAFSGATDTQYF.

Worth noting for this clonotype: A read error may explain this, as a much larger clone is one base away. As the CDR3 is not closed by the conserved phenylalanine or tryptophan, this likely results from a read error. The chain links TRBV5-1 to TRBJ2-7; D remains ambiguous. The germline gives CDR1 SGHRS, CDR2 YFSETQ. The germline V and J ends were trimmed by 1 base and 0 bases, with 11 bases remaining between them. The CDR3 covers 15 residues. For the CDR3, the DNA is TGCGCCAGCAGCTTGTCCCCGGCTAGCTCCTACGAGCAGTACCTC. The encoded protein is CASSLSPASSYEQYL.

The chain links TRBV9 to TRBJ1-4, with D possibly TRBD1 on 6 matching bases. Germline CDR1 reads SGDLS; CDR2 reads YYNGEE. This CDR3 has 16 amino acids. V was pared by 3 bases and J by 2 bases, with 14 bases between. Written as DNA, the CDR3 is TGTGCCAGCAGCGAAGGGACACCGTCGACTAATGAAAAACTGTTTTTT. Translation gives CASSEGTPSTNEKLFF.